This T cell receptor (beta chain) was sequenced for a study of cytomegalovirus exposure and HLA in healthy donors. Notes on the study in general: The majority of TCR sequences were rare, yet some public TCRs appeared in many donors.

The germline V gene has CDR1 LNHNV and CDR2 YYDKDF (reference sequence). V dropped 9 bases and J dropped 5 bases, with 15 bases sitting between them. The CDR3 covers 13 residues. The table came from immunoSEQ multiplex PCR; TCRdb's copy has only in-frame clones and leaves some out. Here the sample spans about 120,000 clones, more than 75% being singletons. In its sample, this clone was seen once. The antigen is unknown. The chain joins TRBV15 to TRBJ2-3; D is possibly TRBD2 (7 bases). The receptor's source is a woman aged 25 to 45 in good health and CMV-seronegative. What was sequenced was PBMCs. The CDR3: CATGSGGIDTQYF. The DNA for the CDR3 is TGTGCCACAGGGTCGGGGGGCATAGATACGCAGTATTTT.